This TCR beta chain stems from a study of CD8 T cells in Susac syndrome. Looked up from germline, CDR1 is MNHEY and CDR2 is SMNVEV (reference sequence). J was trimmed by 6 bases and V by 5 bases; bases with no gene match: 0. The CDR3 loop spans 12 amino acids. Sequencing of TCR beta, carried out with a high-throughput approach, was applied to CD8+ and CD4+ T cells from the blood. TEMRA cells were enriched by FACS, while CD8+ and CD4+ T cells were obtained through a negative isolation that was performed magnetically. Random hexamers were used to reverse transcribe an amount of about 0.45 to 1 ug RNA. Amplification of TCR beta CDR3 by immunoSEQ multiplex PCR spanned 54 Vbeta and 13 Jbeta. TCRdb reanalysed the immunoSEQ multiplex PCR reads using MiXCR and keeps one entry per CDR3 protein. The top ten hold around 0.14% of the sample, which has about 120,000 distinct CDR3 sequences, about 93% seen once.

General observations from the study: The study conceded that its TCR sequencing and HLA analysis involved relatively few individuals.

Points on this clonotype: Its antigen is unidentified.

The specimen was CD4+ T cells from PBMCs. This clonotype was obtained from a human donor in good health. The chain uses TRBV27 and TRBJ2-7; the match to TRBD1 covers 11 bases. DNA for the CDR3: TGTGCCAGCAGTGGACAGGGGGCCGAGCAGTACTTC. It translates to CASSGQGAEQYF.